Listed below are T cell receptor beta chains from one sample, sequenced in a study of cytomegalovirus exposure and HLA in healthy donors. Sequencing used immunoSEQ multiplex PCR; TCRdb keeps in-frame clones, though not all of them. The sample has 25,000 to 35,000 clones. The specimen sequenced was PBMCs. The receptors shown here come from a woman aged 35 to 49 in good health and CMV-seropositive. CDR3s include the opening cysteine and the closing phenylalanine or tryptophan.

J gene: TRBJ2-3; V gene: TRBV19; CDR3 protein: CAVGPGGGSTDTQYF
J gene: TRBJ2-7; V gene: TRBV19; CDR3 protein: CASRDRAYEQYF
J gene: TRBJ2-1; V gene: TRBV19; CDR3 protein: CASSIDRYPVAGTYNEQFF
J gene: TRBJ2-5; V gene: TRBV9; CDR3 protein: CASSPRTGMGTQYF
J gene: TRBJ1-5; V gene: TRBV2; CDR3 protein: CASRGQGGQPQHF
J gene: TRBJ2-7; V gene: TRBV10-1; CDR3 protein: CASSQGLAGGGYEQYF
J gene: TRBJ2-1; V gene: TRBV4-3; CDR3 protein: CASSRDGGRADEQFF
J gene: TRBJ2-4; V gene: TRBV19; CDR3 protein: CASSTLQGGIQYF
J gene: TRBJ2-1; V gene: TRBV30; CDR3 protein: CAWSVQVRASGRGIEQFF
J gene: TRBJ2-5; V gene: TRBV7-3; CDR3 protein: CASSFGGPGETQYF
J gene: TRBJ2-1; V gene: TRBV29-1; CDR3 protein: CSVGRLAGGREQFF
J gene: TRBJ1-4; V gene: TRBV7-9; CDR3 protein: CASSKGGGTNEKLFF
J gene: TRBJ2-6; V gene: TRBV11-1; CDR3 protein: CASSWTGRGANVLTF
J gene: TRBJ2-1; V gene: TRBV7-9; CDR3 protein: CASSSREGPMFF
J gene: TRBJ2-3; V gene: TRBV19; CDR3 protein: CASSIDRPGASTDTQYF
J gene: TRBJ2-7; V gene: TRBV7-8; CDR3 protein: CASRGTSGSYEQYF
J gene: TRBJ1-5; V gene: TRBV19; CDR3 protein: CASRIPGGENQPQHF
J gene: TRBJ2-7; V gene: TRBV15; CDR3 protein: CATSREQGPYEQYF
J gene: TRBJ1-1; V gene: TRBV5-6; CDR3 protein: CASRSGQNTEAFF
J gene: TRBJ2-2; V gene: TRBV19; CDR3 protein: CASSNLQGAGELFF
J gene: TRBJ2-3; V gene: TRBV28; CDR3 protein: CASSFGSGGDTDTQYF
J gene: TRBJ2-1; V gene: TRBV28; CDR3 protein: CASSLQGAIYNEQFF
J gene: TRBJ2-7; V gene: TRBV15; CDR3 protein: CATSASLGFYEQYF
J gene: TRBJ1-5; V gene: TRBV19; CDR3 protein: CASSIVAAGQPQHF
J gene: TRBJ2-7; V gene: TRBV10-3; CDR3 protein: CAISLQGINEQYF
J gene: TRBJ2-2; V gene: TRBV11-3; CDR3 protein: CASSSLAGGATGELFF
J gene: TRBJ1-2; V gene: TRBV5-6; CDR3 protein: CASSLDRSYGYTF
J gene: TRBJ2-2; V gene: TRBV18; CDR3 protein: CASSPRQVQNTGELFF
J gene: TRBJ2-7; V gene: TRBV30; CDR3 protein: CAWTPEDLAGGGSYEQYF
J gene: TRBJ2-1; V gene: TRBV7-2; CDR3 protein: CASSLFGGDNEQFF
J gene: TRBJ2-2; V gene: TRBV4-3; CDR3 protein: CASSRRLAGEGTGELFF
J gene: TRBJ1-2; V gene: TRBV10-3; CDR3 protein: CAISEGRQGMGGYTF
J gene: TRBJ2-7; V gene: TRBV29-1; CDR3 protein: CSVADSSYEQYF
J gene: TRBJ2-5; V gene: TRBV9; CDR3 protein: CASSVDAGEAETQYF
J gene: TRBJ2-7; V gene: TRBV4-3; CDR3 protein: CASSPLAGGSYEQYF
J gene: TRBJ2-5; V gene: TRBV5-6; CDR3 protein: CASSFRQTQYF
J gene: TRBJ1-4; V gene: TRBV9; CDR3 protein: CASRGDRGDEKLFF
J gene: TRBJ2-2; V gene: TRBV10-3; CDR3 protein: CAISGPGDRGTSGSTGELFF
J gene: TRBJ1-4; V gene: TRBV4-1; CDR3 protein: CASSQSPGAGRGEKLFF